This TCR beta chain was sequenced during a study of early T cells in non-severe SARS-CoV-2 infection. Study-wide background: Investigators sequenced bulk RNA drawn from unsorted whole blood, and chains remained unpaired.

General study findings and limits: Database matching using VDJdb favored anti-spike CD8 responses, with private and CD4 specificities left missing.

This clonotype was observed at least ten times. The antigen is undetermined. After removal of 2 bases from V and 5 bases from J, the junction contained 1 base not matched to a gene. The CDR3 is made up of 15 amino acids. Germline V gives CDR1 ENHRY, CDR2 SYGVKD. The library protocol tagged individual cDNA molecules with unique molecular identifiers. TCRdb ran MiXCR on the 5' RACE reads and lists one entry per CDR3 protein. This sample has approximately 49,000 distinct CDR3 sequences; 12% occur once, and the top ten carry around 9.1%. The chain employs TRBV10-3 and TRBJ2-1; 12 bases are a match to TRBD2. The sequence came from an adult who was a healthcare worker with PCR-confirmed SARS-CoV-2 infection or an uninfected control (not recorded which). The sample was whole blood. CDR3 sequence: CAISETSGGNNEQFF. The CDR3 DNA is TGTGCCATCAGTGAGACTAGCGGGGGGAACAATGAGCAGTTCTTC.